Below, 6 T cell receptor beta chains from the same sample are listed, as sequenced in a study of shared clonotypes between healthy human individuals. Assay: immunoSEQ multiplex PCR; the TCRdb copy retains only in-frame clones and omits some. The sample includes more than 900,000 clones, around 82% seen only once; the top ten take 0.55% to 0.7%. The sequenced sample consisted of memory CD4+ T cells from PBMCs. As for subset: CD45RA-negative fraction. The receptors stem from a man between 18 and 35 years old in good health. Some clones in this sample may be carry-over from other donors' samples.

V and J are TRBV4-2 and TRBJ1-1; TRBD1 matches 8 bases. Germline CDR1 LGHNA, CDR2 YNFKEQ. CDR3 length equals 15 residues. V shed 3 bases, J shed 3 bases, and the junction held 6 bases outside the gene matches. CDR3 sequence: CASSQDRVRDTEAFF. CDR3 DNA sequence: TGTGCCAGCAGCCAGGACAGGGTCCGGGACACTGAAGCTTTCTTT.

This rearrangement joins TRBV10-1 to TRBJ2-4; no definite D call. CDR3 size: 14 residues. CDR1 is WNHNN and CDR2 is SYGVQD in the germline V gene (reference sequence). V shed 9 bases and J shed 0 bases, with 12 bases lying between them. The CDR3 sequence is CARDAARAKNIQYF. CDR3 bases: TGCGCCAGGGATGCTGCGAGAGCCAAAAACATTCAGTACTTC.

This rearrangement joins TRBV19 to TRBJ2-7; 9 bases align to TRBD1. CDR3 size: 16 residues. From germline, CDR1 is LNHDA and CDR2 SQIVND (reference sequence). The trim removed 2 bases at V and 6 bases at J, leaving 11 bases unmatched. The CDR3 protein is CASSISPPGTGSEQYF. CDR3 sequence (DNA): TGTGCCAGTAGTATATCCCCCCCCGGGACAGGGTCCGAGCAGTACTTC. The full variable domain, with the rest looked up from reference TRBV19 and TRBJ2-7, is DGGITQSPKYLFRKEGQNVTLSCEQNLNHDAMYWYRQDPGQGLRLIYYSQIVNDFQKGDIAEGYSVSREKKESFPLTVTSAQKNPTAFYLCASSISPPGTGSEQYFGPGTRLTVT.

This chain connects TRBV19 to TRBJ1-3; D is unclear. The CDR3 is 15 amino acids. Germline V gene data show CDR1 as LNHDA and CDR2 as SQIVND (reference sequence). The V end lost 8 bases, the J end lost 0 bases, and 14 bases lay between the germline ends. In DNA, the CDR3 is TGTGCCAGTGCGTCACTAAAGTTCTCTGGAAACACCATATATTTT. Translating it yields CASASLKFSGNTIYF.

V and J are TRBV19 and TRBJ2-5; D gene uncertain. This CDR3 has 13 residues. The germline V and J ends were trimmed by 4 bases and 1 base, with 7 bases remaining between them. Germline V lookup: CDR1 LNHDA, CDR2 SQIVND (reference sequence). As DNA, the CDR3 is TGTGCCAGTAGTACAACTCGCCAAGAGACCCAGTACTTC. Translating it yields CASSTTRQETQYF. Variable domain in full (rest from reference TRBV19 and TRBJ2-5): DGGITQSPKYLFRKEGQNVTLSCEQNLNHDAMYWYRQDPGQGLRLIYYSQIVNDFQKGDIAEGYSVSREKKESFPLTVTSAQKNPTAFYLCASSTTRQETQYFGPGTRLLVL.

This clone was found once. The chain links TRBV18 to TRBJ2-3; D is unclear. Between the trimmed V and J ends, which lost 3 bases and 2 bases, there was a span of 6 bases. The CDR3 runs 13 residues. Germline loops: CDR1 KGHSH, CDR2 LQKENI. In DNA, the CDR3 is TGTGCCAGCTCACCGGGAATCACAGATACGCAGTATTTT. Translation: CASSPGITDTQYF. Drawing the rest from reference TRBV18 and TRBJ2-3, the complete variable domain is NAGVMQNPRHLVRRRGQEARLRCSPMKGHSHVYWYRQLPEEGLKFMVYLQKENIIDESGMPKERFSAEFPKEGPSILRIQQVVRGDSAAYFCASSPGITDTQYFGPGTRLTVL.